The rows below give T cell receptor beta chains drawn from one sample of a study of PD-1 blockade in classical Hodgkin lymphoma. Sequenced by immunoSEQ multiplex PCR; TCRdb stores in-frame clones only, minus some. The repertoire holds 9,500 to 10,000 clones, with about 90% as singletons. The source was peripheral blood mononuclear cells (PBMCs), collected at baseline. The receptors were gathered from a human donor with classical Hodgkin lymphoma. Both conserved end residues are part of each CDR3. Each record gives: J gene, clone size, CDR3 length, D gene, V gene, CDR3 DNA, CDR3 protein. The D gene is left open where the match is weak. Size values are once, few and many counts, or a class for expanded clones, and some rows have none.

j_call: TRBJ1-5
clone_size: NA
cdr3_length: 19
d_call: TRBD1
v_call: TRBV28
cdr3_nt: TGTGCCAGCAGTTTTCGGACAGGGAATCCCATTGTGGCAAATCAGCCCCAGCATTTT
cdr3_aa: CASSFRTGNPIVANQPQHF

j_call: TRBJ2-1
clone_size: NA
cdr3_length: 16
d_call: NA
v_call: TRBV7-3
cdr3_nt: TGTGCCAGCAGCTTAATAAGGCGGGACCTGGGAAATGAGCAGTTCTTC
cdr3_aa: CASSLIRRDLGNEQFF

j_call: TRBJ2-1
clone_size: NA
cdr3_length: 15
d_call: NA
v_call: TRBV5-4
cdr3_nt: TGTGCCAGCAGCCCTCAGCGGGCGGCCTACAATGAGCAGTTCTTC
cdr3_aa: CASSPQRAAYNEQFF

j_call: TRBJ2-7
clone_size: few
cdr3_length: 14
d_call: TRBD2
v_call: TRBV28
cdr3_nt: TGTGCCTCCAACCCCGTCGCTAGCGGGTTCGAGCAGTACTTC
cdr3_aa: CASNPVASGFEQYF

j_call: TRBJ2-2
clone_size: NA
cdr3_length: 14
d_call: NA
v_call: TRBV6-5
cdr3_nt: TGTGCCAGCTCCCTTATTGGCGTCACCGGGGAGCTGTTTTTT
cdr3_aa: CASSLIGVTGELFF

j_call: TRBJ2-7
clone_size: NA
cdr3_length: 15
d_call: TRBD1
v_call: TRBV4-1
cdr3_nt: TGCGCCAGCAGCCAGAGGGGGCTTCGAACCTACGAGCAGTACTTC
cdr3_aa: CASSQRGLRTYEQYF

j_call: TRBJ2-1
clone_size: NA
cdr3_length: 12
d_call: NA
v_call: TRBV5-5
cdr3_nt: TGTGCCAGCACCCCCGTGTTCAATGAGCAGTTCTTC
cdr3_aa: CASTPVFNEQFF

j_call: TRBJ2-7
clone_size: once
cdr3_length: 14
d_call: NA
v_call: TRBV30
cdr3_nt: TGTGCCTGGAGTTTAGGGGGAGTAAGATTCGAGCAGTACTTC
cdr3_aa: CAWSLGGVRFEQYF

j_call: TRBJ2-5
clone_size: NA
cdr3_length: 13
d_call: NA
v_call: TRBV6-4
cdr3_nt: TGTGCCAGCAGTGACTCAGCCAGTGGGACCCAGTACTTC
cdr3_aa: CASSDSASGTQYF

j_call: TRBJ1-5
clone_size: NA
cdr3_length: 15
d_call: NA
v_call: TRBV27
cdr3_nt: TGTGCCAGCAGTTTGTCCGGACCTAGCAATCAGCCCCAGCATTTT
cdr3_aa: CASSLSGPSNQPQHF

j_call: TRBJ2-1
clone_size: large
cdr3_length: 15
d_call: NA
v_call: TRBV9
cdr3_nt: TGTGCCAGCAGCGTCACAGGGACTGGATACAATGAGCAGTTCTTC
cdr3_aa: CASSVTGTGYNEQFF

j_call: TRBJ2-6
clone_size: NA
cdr3_length: 15
d_call: NA
v_call: TRBV7-9
cdr3_nt: TGTGCCAGCAGCCCCCGGTACTCTGGGGCCAACGTCCTGACTTTC
cdr3_aa: CASSPRYSGANVLTF

j_call: TRBJ2-5
clone_size: once
cdr3_length: 15
d_call: TRBD1
v_call: TRBV2
cdr3_nt: TGTGCCAGCAGCGACTTACTGGGACAGAAGGAGACCCAGTACTTC
cdr3_aa: CASSDLLGQKETQYF

j_call: TRBJ2-7
clone_size: NA
cdr3_length: 14
d_call: TRBD1
v_call: TRBV6-6
cdr3_nt: TGTGCCAGCAGTACCGGGACAGGGTTCCACGAGCAGTACTTC
cdr3_aa: CASSTGTGFHEQYF

j_call: TRBJ1-2
clone_size: NA
cdr3_length: 12
d_call: TRBD1
v_call: TRBV6-1
cdr3_nt: TGTGCCCAGGGGGCAAGCTACTATGGCTACACCTTC
cdr3_aa: CAQGASYYGYTF

j_call: TRBJ2-1
clone_size: NA
cdr3_length: 12
d_call: NA
v_call: TRBV6-6
cdr3_nt: TGTGCCAGCGGGGAATCGGAGAATGAGCAGTTCTTC
cdr3_aa: CASGESENEQFF

j_call: TRBJ2-3
clone_size: NA
cdr3_length: 18
d_call: TRBD2
v_call: TRBV4-1
cdr3_nt: TGCGCCAGCAGCCAAGTCGAAAGAGGAGCGGGAGGGACAGATACGCAGTATTTT
cdr3_aa: CASSQVERGAGGTDTQYF

j_call: TRBJ1-5
clone_size: once
cdr3_length: 11
d_call: NA
v_call: TRBV20-1
cdr3_nt: TGCAGTGCTTTACTAGGGGGGCCCCAGCATTTT
cdr3_aa: CSALLGGPQHF

j_call: TRBJ1-3
clone_size: NA
cdr3_length: 14
d_call: NA
v_call: TRBV27
cdr3_nt: TGTGCCAGCAGTCTGGAAGCCTCTGGAAACACCATATATTTT
cdr3_aa: CASSLEASGNTIYF

j_call: TRBJ1-3
clone_size: NA
cdr3_length: 11
d_call: NA
v_call: TRBV20-1
cdr3_nt: TGCAGTGCTTCCAGGGGAAACACCATATATTTT
cdr3_aa: CSASRGNTIYF

j_call: TRBJ1-1
clone_size: few
cdr3_length: 13
d_call: NA
v_call: TRBV6-1
cdr3_nt: TGTGCCAGCAGTGAAGTGGTGGGAACTGAAGCTTTCTTT
cdr3_aa: CASSEVVGTEAFF

j_call: TRBJ1-1
clone_size: NA
cdr3_length: 15
d_call: TRBD1
v_call: TRBV30
cdr3_nt: TGTGCCTGGAGTTCCGCAGGGGGTTTGAACACTGAAGCTTTCTTT
cdr3_aa: CAWSSAGGLNTEAFF

j_call: TRBJ2-5
clone_size: few
cdr3_length: 12
d_call: TRBD2
v_call: TRBV7-2
cdr3_nt: TGTGCCAGCAGCGAGGGAGGGTTTCGCGGGTACTTC
cdr3_aa: CASSEGGFRGYF

j_call: TRBJ2-7
clone_size: NA
cdr3_length: 12
d_call: NA
v_call: TRBV5-6
cdr3_nt: TGTGCCAGCCACCTATCCTCCTACGAGCAGTACTTC
cdr3_aa: CASHLSSYEQYF

j_call: TRBJ2-6
clone_size: NA
cdr3_length: 18
d_call: NA
v_call: TRBV12-1
cdr3_nt: TGTGCCAGCAGCGCGCCGGATATAGGACAAAGTCGGGCCAACGTCCTGACTTTC
cdr3_aa: CASSAPDIGQSRANVLTF

j_call: TRBJ1-5
clone_size: NA
cdr3_length: 14
d_call: NA
v_call: TRBV21-1
cdr3_nt: TGTGCCAGCGGCTTGGGGTTGAGCAATCAGCCCCAGCATTTT
cdr3_aa: CASGLGLSNQPQHF

j_call: TRBJ1-6
clone_size: NA
cdr3_length: 15
d_call: NA
v_call: TRBV28
cdr3_nt: TGTGCCAGCAGTGTGACAGGAAATTATAATTCACCCCTCCACTTT
cdr3_aa: CASSVTGNYNSPLHF

j_call: TRBJ2-7
clone_size: NA
cdr3_length: 14
d_call: TRBD1
v_call: TRBV27
cdr3_nt: TGTGCCAGCAGTTTAAGGGACAGGGATTACGAGCAGTACTTC
cdr3_aa: CASSLRDRDYEQYF